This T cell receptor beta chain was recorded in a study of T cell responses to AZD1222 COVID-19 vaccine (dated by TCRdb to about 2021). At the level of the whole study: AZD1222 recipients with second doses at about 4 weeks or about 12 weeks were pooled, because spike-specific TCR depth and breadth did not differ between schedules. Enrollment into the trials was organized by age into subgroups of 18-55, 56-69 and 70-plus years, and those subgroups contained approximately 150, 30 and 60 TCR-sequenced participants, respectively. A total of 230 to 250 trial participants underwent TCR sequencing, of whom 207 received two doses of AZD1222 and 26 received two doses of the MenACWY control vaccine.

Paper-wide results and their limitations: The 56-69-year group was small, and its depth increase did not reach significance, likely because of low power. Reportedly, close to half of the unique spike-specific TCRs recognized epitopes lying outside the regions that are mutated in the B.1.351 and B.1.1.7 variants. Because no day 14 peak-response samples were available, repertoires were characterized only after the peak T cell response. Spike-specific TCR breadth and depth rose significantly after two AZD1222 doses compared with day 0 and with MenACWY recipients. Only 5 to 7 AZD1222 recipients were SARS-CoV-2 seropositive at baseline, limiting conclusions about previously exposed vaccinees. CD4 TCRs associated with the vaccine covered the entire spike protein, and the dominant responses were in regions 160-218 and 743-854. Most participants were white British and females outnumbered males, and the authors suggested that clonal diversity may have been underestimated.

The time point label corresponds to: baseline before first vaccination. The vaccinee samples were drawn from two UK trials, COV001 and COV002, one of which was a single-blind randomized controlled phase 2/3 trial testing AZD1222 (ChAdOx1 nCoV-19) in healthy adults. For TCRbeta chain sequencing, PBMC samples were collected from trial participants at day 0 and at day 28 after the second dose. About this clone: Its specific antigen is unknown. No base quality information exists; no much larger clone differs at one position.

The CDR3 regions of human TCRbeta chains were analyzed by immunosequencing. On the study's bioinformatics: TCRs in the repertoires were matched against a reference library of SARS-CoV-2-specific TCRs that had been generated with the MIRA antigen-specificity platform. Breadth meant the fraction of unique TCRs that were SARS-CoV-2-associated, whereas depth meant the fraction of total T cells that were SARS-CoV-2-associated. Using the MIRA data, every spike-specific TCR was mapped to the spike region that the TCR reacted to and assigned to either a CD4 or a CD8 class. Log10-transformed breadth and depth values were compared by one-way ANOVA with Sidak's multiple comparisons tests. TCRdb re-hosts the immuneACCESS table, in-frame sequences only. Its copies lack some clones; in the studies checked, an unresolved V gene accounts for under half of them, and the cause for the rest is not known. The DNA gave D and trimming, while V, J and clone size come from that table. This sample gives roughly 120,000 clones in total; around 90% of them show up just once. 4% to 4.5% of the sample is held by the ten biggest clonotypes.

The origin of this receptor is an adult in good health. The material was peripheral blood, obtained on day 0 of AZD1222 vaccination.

The DNA sequence is TGTGCCAGCAGTCCCGGGACGCCTGAAAAACTGTTTTTT. This translates into CASSPGTPEKLFF. The rearranged segments are TRBV7-3 and TRBJ1-4; D gene: possibly TRBD1, on 5 matching bases. V gives up 6 bases and J gives up 7 bases, and the segment between their germline ends measures 12 bases. The CDR3 runs 13 residues from the cysteine to the phenylalanine. The retained sequence is limited to the CDR3, 39 bases, with the frame set at the first base. Looking up the germline V gene yields CDR1 SGHTA and CDR2 FQGTGA.